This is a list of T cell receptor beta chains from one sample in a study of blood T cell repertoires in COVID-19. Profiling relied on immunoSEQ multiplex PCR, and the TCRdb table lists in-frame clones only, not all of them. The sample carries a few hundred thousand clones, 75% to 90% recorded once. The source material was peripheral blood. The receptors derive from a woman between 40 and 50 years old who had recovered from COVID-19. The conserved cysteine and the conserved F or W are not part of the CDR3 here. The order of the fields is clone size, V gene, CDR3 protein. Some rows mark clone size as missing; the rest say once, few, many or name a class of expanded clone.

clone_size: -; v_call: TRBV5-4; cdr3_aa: ASSRRTSGATDTQY
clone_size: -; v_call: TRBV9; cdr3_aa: ASSSSGGETGDTQY
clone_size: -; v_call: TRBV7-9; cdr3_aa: ASTFSSGWDGTEAF
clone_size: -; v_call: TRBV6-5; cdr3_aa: ASNLAEDYEQY
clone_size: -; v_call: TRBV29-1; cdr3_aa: SVGTSGSSYNEQF
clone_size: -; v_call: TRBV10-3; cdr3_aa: AISESIQGSTGELF
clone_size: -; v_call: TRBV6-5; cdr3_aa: ASSYAPRASSYEQY
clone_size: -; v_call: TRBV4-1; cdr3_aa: ASSQDSGQGDYT
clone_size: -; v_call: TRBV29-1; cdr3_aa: SVVAHGDTEAF
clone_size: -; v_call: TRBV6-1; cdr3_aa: ASSEYLAGGPGPETQY
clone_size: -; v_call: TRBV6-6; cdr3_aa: ASSQTSAETQY
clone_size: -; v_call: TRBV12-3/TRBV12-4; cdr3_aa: ASTPRVNYGYT
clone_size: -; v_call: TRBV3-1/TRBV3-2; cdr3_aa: ASSQRGGTEAF
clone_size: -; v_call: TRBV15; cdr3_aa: ATSRVRYGLGNNEQF
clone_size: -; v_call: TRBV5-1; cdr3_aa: ASSLVDRGPRETQY
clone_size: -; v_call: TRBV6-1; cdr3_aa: ASSELDSGIISYEQY
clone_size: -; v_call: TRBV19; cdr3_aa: ASSMSGQALNEQF
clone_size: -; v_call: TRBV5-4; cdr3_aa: ASSLTYRGIYGYT
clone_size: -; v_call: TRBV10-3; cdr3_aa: AISDGTSGRFEQY
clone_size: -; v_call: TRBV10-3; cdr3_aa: AISESTGIGEKLF
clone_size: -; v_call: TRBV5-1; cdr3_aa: ASSREQGAWDTQY
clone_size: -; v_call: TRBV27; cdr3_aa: ASSFSNSPLH
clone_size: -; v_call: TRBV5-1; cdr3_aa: ASSLVQREYYNEQF
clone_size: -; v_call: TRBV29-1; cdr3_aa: SVKGAGRGSQETQY
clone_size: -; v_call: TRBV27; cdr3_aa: ASTEGQGKAGGRRNIQY
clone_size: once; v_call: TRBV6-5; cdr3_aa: ASQGRVNTGELF
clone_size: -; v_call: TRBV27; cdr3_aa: ASSPTGLAEKQF
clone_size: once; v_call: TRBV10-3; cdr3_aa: AIRGLAEYEQY
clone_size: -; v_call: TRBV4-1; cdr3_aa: ASRPGLAGRGVSYNEQF
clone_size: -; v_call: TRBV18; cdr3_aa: ASSQAGGPYEQY
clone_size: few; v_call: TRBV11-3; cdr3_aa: ASSLDRGTRDDEQY
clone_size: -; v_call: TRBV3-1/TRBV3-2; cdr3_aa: ASSQDADSYGYT
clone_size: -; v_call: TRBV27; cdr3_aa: ASSLLGRGLYGYT
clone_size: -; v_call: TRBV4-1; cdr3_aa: ASSHNRDTGELF
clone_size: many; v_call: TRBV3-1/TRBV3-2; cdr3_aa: ASSKQGMAASSYNEQF
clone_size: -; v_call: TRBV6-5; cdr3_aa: ASGTGPWETQY
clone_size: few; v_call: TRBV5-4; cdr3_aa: ASSLPTGGAYGYT
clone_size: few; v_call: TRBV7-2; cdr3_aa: ASSLSSGSSETQY
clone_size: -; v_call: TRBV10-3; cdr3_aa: AISEFVGGIQSPEQY
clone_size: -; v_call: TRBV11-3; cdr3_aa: ARGRSIRQGVPYEQY
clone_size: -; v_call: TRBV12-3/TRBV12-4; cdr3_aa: ASSLGTGGGYT
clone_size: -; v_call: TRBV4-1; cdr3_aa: ASSQDRGLTEAF
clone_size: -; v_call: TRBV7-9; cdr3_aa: ASSFARVAGMNTEAF
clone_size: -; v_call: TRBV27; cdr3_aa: ASSFRGNTGELF
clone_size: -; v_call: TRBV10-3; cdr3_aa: AISEPGQGASYEQY
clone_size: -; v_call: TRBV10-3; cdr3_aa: AINRAGNTEAF
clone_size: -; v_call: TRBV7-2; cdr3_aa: ASSPAPPGVGAEAF
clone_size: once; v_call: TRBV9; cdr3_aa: ASDNNYGYT
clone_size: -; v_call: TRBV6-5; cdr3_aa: ASRQLQVNQPQH
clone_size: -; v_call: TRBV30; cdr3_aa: AWSSGREKQY
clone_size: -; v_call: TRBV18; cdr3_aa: ASSPRDRVPNEQF
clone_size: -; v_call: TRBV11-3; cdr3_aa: ASSYPNPGMPEAF
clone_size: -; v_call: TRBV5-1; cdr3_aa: ASCRTGGSFAEAF
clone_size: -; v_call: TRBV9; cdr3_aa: ASSVDRGEKLF